This T cell receptor (beta chain) was identified during a study of beta chain features in type 1 diabetes. This clone occurred a few times. As every portion of the isolated RNA was reverse transcribed, the sequencing read expressed TCRB transcripts. This table comes from immunoSEQ multiplex PCR, and its TCRdb copy is limited to in-frame clones, with some not included. Seen here are around 150,000 clones, less than 9.5% observed once, and the top ten hold 0.65%. The V and J ends lost 8 bases and 3 bases respectively, with 14 bases between them. This CDR3 has 14 residues. CDR1 is SGHAT and CDR2 is FQNNGV in the germline V gene.

This TCR was recovered from a man between 18 and 35 years old in good health. Sequencing was performed on central memory CD4+ T cells from blood. The chain uses TRBV11-2 and TRBJ2-1; D possibly corresponds to TRBD1 (5 bases). DNA of the CDR3: TGTGCCAGCGCCCAGGGTAGTAGCTACAATGAGCAGTTCTTC. Amino acids: CASAQGSSYNEQFF.